The following is a TCR beta chain sequence with its context. In assigning cohorts, the study relied on participant-reported clinical history. The V gene's germline CDR1 is SEHNR and CDR2 FQNEAQ (reference sequence). After removal of 6 bases from V and 3 bases from J, the junction contained 19 bases not matched to a gene. CDR3 size: 18 residues. These data come from a study of blood T cell repertoires in COVID-19. Sequencing was performed with immunoSEQ multiplex PCR; in TCRdb, only in-frame clones are kept and a portion is missing. In the table there are approximately 220,000 clones, roughly 86% of which are singletons.

J is TRBJ2-7 and V is TRBV7-9; 8 nucleotides agree with TRBD1. Sequencing was carried out using PBMCs or T cells enriched from blood (not recorded which). The source is a woman in her thirties with acute COVID-19. The CDR3 region is CASSFPSGGGTPFYEQYF. Here the CDR3 DNA reads TGTGCCAGCAGTTTCCCCTCAGGGGGCGGGACACCCTTCTACGAGCAGTACTTC. Using reference TRBV7-9 and TRBJ2-7 for the parts outside the CDR3, the full variable domain is DTGVSQNPRHKITKRGQNVTFRCDPISEHNRLYWYRQTLGQGPEFLTYFQNEAQLEKSRLLSDRFSAERPKGSFSTLEIQRTEQGDSAMYLCASSFPSGGGTPFYEQYFGPGTRLTVT.